This T cell receptor beta chain came from a study of T cells in Graves' hyperthyroidism and ophthalmopathy. Researchers barred patients who had uncontrolled infection, other autoimmune disease, pregnancy or lactation. What was amplified from RNA transcripts were TCR beta CDR3 regions. The primer set for the first-round RT-PCR of the TCR CDR3 was HTBI. Using its own MiXCR run on the multiplex PCR reads, TCRdb lists one record per CDR3 protein. The profile shows 410,000 or so distinct CDR3 sequences, 14% to 15% of them singletons. There are many counts of this clonotype. Germline V gives CDR1 SGHAT, CDR2 FQNNGV. Trimming took 5 bases from V and 2 from J; bases not matched to a gene: 8. The CDR3 length is 15 residues.

This receptor was obtained from a man between 18 and 35 years old with Graves' ophthalmopathy. The chain combines TRBV11-2 with TRBJ2-7, with 8 bases that match TRBD2. The material sequenced was blood. CDR3 region: CASSLSAGAAYEQYF. Here the CDR3 DNA reads TGTGCCAGCAGCCTGTCAGCGGGGGCCGCCTACGAGCAGTACTTC.